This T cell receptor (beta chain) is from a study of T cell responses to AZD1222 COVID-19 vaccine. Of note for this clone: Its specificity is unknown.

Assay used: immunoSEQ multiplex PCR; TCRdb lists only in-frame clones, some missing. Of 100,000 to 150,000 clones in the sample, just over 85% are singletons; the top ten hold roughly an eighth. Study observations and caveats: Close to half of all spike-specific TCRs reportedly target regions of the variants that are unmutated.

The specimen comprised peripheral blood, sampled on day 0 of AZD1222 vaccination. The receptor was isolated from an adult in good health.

CDR3 DNA sequence: TGTGCCAGCAGTTACTCCACCGGGACAGGTTCCTACGAGCAGTACTTC. Translation: CASSYSTGTGSYEQYF. This chain uses TRBV6-2 or TRBV6-3 with TRBJ2-7, with 8 bases aligning to TRBD1. The length of the CDR3 is 16 residues. Germline trimming cut 0 bases from V and 1 base from J; bases unmatched to any gene: 5. Per the germline V gene, CDR1 is MNHEY and CDR2 is SVGEGT.